The clone carrying this TCR beta chain has only one observation. The germline V gene encodes CDR1 SGHVS and CDR2 FNYEAQ. V lost 5 bases and J 9 bases, leaving 13 bases between the germline ends. There are 13 residues in the CDR3. Assay used: immunoSEQ multiplex PCR; TCRdb lists only in-frame clones, some missing. The sample lists 35,000 to 55,000 clones, 80% occurring once. This entry is derived from a study of OX40 agonist ivuxolimab in advanced cancers. Across the study: Partial responses were observed in three patients, of whom one had hepatocellular carcinoma and two had cutaneous melanoma.

Specimen: CD4+ or CD8+ T cells sorted from blood, collected in a trial of the OX40 agonist ivuxolimab. This sequence was found in an adult with an advanced solid tumor such as melanoma, head and neck, liver or kidney cancer. This sequence joins TRBV7-6 and TRBJ2-2; D tentatively fits TRBD1 or TRBD2 (7 bases each). CDR3 in DNA: TGTGCCAGCAGCCCAGGGGGGGACCGGGAGCTGTTTTTT. It codes for CASSPGGDRELFF.